This record looks at one T cell receptor beta chain sequence and its context. Its antigen is not yet known. Base qualities are not provided; no much larger clone lies one nucleotide away. Taken from cysteine to phenylalanine, the CDR3 has 15 residues. Only the CDR3 part of the read is kept: 45 bases, read in frame from the first base. Reading the germline V gene (reference sequence) gives CDR1 MNHEY and CDR2 SMNVEV. V drops 5 bases and J drops 0 bases, leaving 10 bases in between. The time point label, as the study defines it: individuals recovered from natural SARS-CoV-2 infection. The sample belongs to a study of Ad26.COV2.S vaccination and SARS-CoV-2 variants (dated by TCRdb to about 2021). Some background on the complete study: Sequencing of the TCRbeta repertoire served to evaluate the specificity and breadth of SARS-CoV-2-reactive T cell receptors following Ad26.COV2.S vaccination. The TCR-sequenced set comprised around 32 samples: approximately 20 Ad26.COV2.S vaccine recipients, 5 placebo recipients and 8 SARS-CoV-2 convalescent individuals. Paper-wide results and their limitations: Comparable non-spike TCR breadth was observed between vaccine and placebo recipients, consistent with only spike being contained in the vaccine. According to the authors, total T cell responses may have been underestimated by the TCR breadth and depth analyses. Substantial breadth of spike-specific CD8+ and CD4+ T cell responses was reported after vaccination. Spike-specific TCR breadth was higher in Ad26.COV2.S recipients than in placebo recipients (P = 0.0014).

The immunoSEQ Assay was used to sequence TCRbeta CDR3 regions. After extraction, genomic DNA underwent amplification by bias-controlled multiplex PCR, followed by high-throughput sequencing. On the authors' methods: Collapsing and filtering of sequences were performed to quantify the absolute abundance of each unique TCRbeta CDR3 region. T cell fraction was estimated by normalizing TCRbeta template counts to usable DNA, which was measured by amplifying reference genes present in all nucleated cells. Repertoire TCRs were annotated as SARS-CoV-2-specific when V gene, CDR3 amino acid sequence and J gene were exactly matched to a known reactive TCR set. MIRA supplied the reference SARS-CoV-2 TCR set, which was filtered for enrichment in COVID-19-positive ImmuneCODE repertoires so that public or cross-reactive TCRs were removed. Drawing on the MIRA antigens, annotated TCRs were analysed further at the level of specific ORF or position within ORF. Depth was the summed frequency of annotated unique rearrangements, while breadth was defined as annotated unique rearrangements over total unique productive rearrangements. Group comparisons of TCR breadth used two-sided Wilcoxon rank-sum tests. TCRdb stores this immuneACCESS table with in-frame sequences only. Part of the clones is absent; in the studies checked, under half of the shortfall reflects unresolved V genes, and no reason is known for the rest. D and trimming come from the DNA, and the V and J calls and clone size come from that table. Present in this sample are under 150,000 clones, roughly 85% of which were seen just once. Of the sample, 4% to 6% is held by the ten largest clones.

The V gene is TRBV27 and the J gene is TRBJ1-4, and the D gene may be TRBD1, 5 bases matching. The sequencing here drew on peripheral blood, taken after recovery from COVID-19. This clonotype was obtained from a human donor who had recovered from COVID-19. The CDR3 corresponds to CASSPDTATNEKLFF. The bases are TGTGCCAGCAGTCCGGACACCGCAACTAATGAAAAACTGTTTTTT.